The TCR beta chain described here comes from a study of T cells in Graves' hyperthyroidism and ophthalmopathy. The sample holds a few counts of this clonotype. Its antigen is still unknown. Exclusion of patients followed from uncontrolled infection, other autoimmune disease, pregnancy or lactation. Thyroid ultrasound, orbital computed tomography, clinical symptoms, and serum thyroxine and TRAb underpinned diagnoses. The CDR3 spans 15 residues. Germline V lookup: CDR1 LNHDA, CDR2 SQIVND (reference sequence). After removal of 0 bases from V and 13 bases from J, the junction contained 12 bases not matched to a gene. General study results and limits: Blood also carried most thyroid clonotypes expanded above 0.001.

Amplification of TCR beta CDR3 regions was performed using RNA transcripts as template. In the first-round RT-PCR of the TCR CDR3, the HTBI primer set was used. Each CDR3 protein gets one entry after TCRdb re-called the multiplex PCR reads with MiXCR. The table shows more than 550,000 distinct CDR3 sequences, with approximately 15% occurring only once. The sequencing sample was made of blood. The chain links TRBV19 to TRBJ2-1; 7 nucleotides align to TRBD2. The clonotype was recovered from a man aged 50-59 years with Graves' hyperthyroidism. For the CDR3, the DNA is TGTGCCAGTAGTATAGATGCGGGAGTAATCATGGGCCAGTTCTTC. This sequence encodes CASSIDAGVIMGQFF.